The rows below give T cell receptor beta chains drawn from one sample of a study of regulatory and conventional T cells in RAG deficiency. The assay was immunoSEQ multiplex PCR, and TCRdb's table has in-frame clones only and misses some. The sample carries fewer than 15,000 clones, about 92% recorded once. Separately, the same data were catalogued under a study of regulatory T cells.

The sequencing sample was made of CD4+ effector T cells sorted from blood. Every receptor here comes from a human donor in good health. Each CDR3 is given with its conserved first and last residue. The order of the fields is J gene, clone size, V gene, D gene, CDR3 DNA, CDR3 protein. D genes are given only for firm matches. Rows may omit the clone size; those that give it use once, few, many or a size class.

TRBJ1-2 . TRBV2 . TGTGCCAGCAGTGAACGAGGGGGAGGCTACACCTTC CASSERGGGYTF
TRBJ1-5 once TRBV5-6 . TGTGCCAGCAGCTTGTGGGGTCAGCCCCAGCATTTT CASSLWGQPQHF
TRBJ2-7 . TRBV18 . TGTGCCAGCTCACCACCCCAGGCGAGCTCCTACGAGCAGTACTTC CASSPPQASSYEQYF
TRBJ1-2 . TRBV29-1 TRBD1 TGCAGCGCCGGGACAGACCATAACTATGGCTACACCTTC CSAGTDHNYGYTF
TRBJ2-7 . TRBV18 TRBD2 TGTGCCAGCTCACCACGTCTAGCGGGAGAGTTTAGCGAGCAGTACTTC CASSPRLAGEFSEQYF
TRBJ2-7 . TRBV6-5 . TGTGCCAGCAGTTCCGGGGTTTCCTACGAGCAGTACTTC CASSSGVSYEQYF
TRBJ2-7 . TRBV7-9 . TGTGCCAGCAGCCCCCCGTGGACAGAAAAAACCTACGAGCAGTACTTC CASSPPWTEKTYEQYF
TRBJ2-4 . TRBV5-1 TRBD1 TGCGCCAGCAGCCATGGACAGGGGGGTAACATTCAGTACTTC CASSHGQGGNIQYF
TRBJ1-5 . TRBV28 TRBD1 TGTGCCAGCAGCCCGACAGGGATAATCAATCAGCCCCAGCATTTT CASSPTGIINQPQHF
TRBJ2-5 . TRBV15 . TGTGCCACCAGTTTTTTACCGGTGGAGACCCAGTACTTC CATSFLPVETQYF
TRBJ2-5 . TRBV18 . TGTGCCAGCTCACTAGGGATATTATGGGACGAAGAGACCCAGTACTTC CASSLGILWDEETQYF
TRBJ1-6 . TRBV28 TRBD1 TGTGCCAGCAGATCAGGGGGCCTCGGGTCACCCCTCCACTTT CASRSGGLGSPLHF
TRBJ2-5 once TRBV28 TRBD2 TGTGCCAGCAGTCGGACTAGCGGGAGAAGAGAGACCCAGTACTTC CASSRTSGRRETQYF
TRBJ1-2 . TRBV6-1 . TGTGCCAGCAGTGAAGGGATCATCTATGGCTACACCTTC CASSEGIIYGYTF
TRBJ2-1 once TRBV7-2 . TGTGCCAGCAGCTTAGATGGGTACAATGAGCAGTTCTTC CASSLDGYNEQFF
TRBJ2-3 . TRBV7-9 . TGTGCCAGCAGGCTCACAGGGAGCAACACAGATACGCAGTATTTT CASRLTGSNTDTQYF
TRBJ1-1 . TRBV25-1 TRBD1 TGTGCCAGCAGGGCGGGACAGATGAACACTGAAGCTTTCTTT CASRAGQMNTEAFF
TRBJ2-5 . TRBV30 TRBD1 TGTGCCTGGCAAAAAGGACAGGGACAAGAGACCCAGTACTTC CAWQKGQGQETQYF
TRBJ1-5 . TRBV18 . TGTGCCAGCTCACCACCTAATCAGCCCCAGCATTTT CASSPPNQPQHF
TRBJ2-7 . TRBV18 . TGTGCCAGCTCACCACCGAGCGCGGCGGGATCCTACGAGCAGTACTTC CASSPPSAAGSYEQYF
TRBJ2-7 . TRBV18 . TGTGCCAGCTCACCTTATAGCAGGGCTGACGAGCAGTACTTC CASSPYSRADEQYF
TRBJ1-1 once TRBV6-1 . TGTGCCAGCGAGCGGGGCCTAGCCACTGAAGCTTTCTTT CASERGLATEAFF
TRBJ2-7 . TRBV9 . TGTGCCAGCAGCGTAGCATCAGGCTCCTACGAGCAGTACTTC CASSVASGSYEQYF
TRBJ2-2 once TRBV7-9 . TGTGCCAGCAGCTTAGAGTTGGAGAACGGGGAGCTGTTTTTT CASSLELENGELFF
TRBJ1-2 . TRBV6-1 . TGTGCCAGCGAGGCTTCAACAGGGTCTAACTATGGCTACACCTTC CASEASTGSNYGYTF
TRBJ2-1 . TRBV9 . TGTGCCAGCAGCGTCATTGGCTACAATGAGCAGTTCTTC CASSVIGYNEQFF
TRBJ1-1 . TRBV5-4 . TGTGCCAGCAGCTTGCCCCAGTGGACTGAAGCTTTCTTT CASSLPQWTEAFF
TRBJ2-3 . TRBV5-1 TRBD2 TGCGCCAGCAGCTTGGCTGGACTAGCGGGTTGGGGCGCAGATACGCAGTATTTT CASSLAGLAGWGADTQYF
TRBJ2-7 . TRBV10-3 TRBD1 TGTGCCATCAGCCCGGGACAGGGCTACGAGCAGTACTTC CAISPGQGYEQYF
TRBJ1-6 . TRBV30 . TGTGCCTGGAGTGGATACAGGGATTCACCCCTCCACTTT CAWSGYRDSPLHF
TRBJ1-2 . TRBV28 . TGTGCCAGCAGTCCCCGACAGGCCTATGGCTACACCTTC CASSPRQAYGYTF
TRBJ1-3 . TRBV2 . TGTGCCAGCAGCGCCGGGGGATGGGGCATCGCTGGAAACACCATATATTTT CASSAGGWGIAGNTIYF
TRBJ2-5 . TRBV18 . TGTGCCAGCTCACCGTCGGGACCCCAAGAGACCCAGTACTTC CASSPSGPQETQYF
TRBJ2-1 . TRBV2 TRBD2 TGTGCCAGCAGTGAAATTCAGGGACTAGCAGGTCAGATCTTC CASSEIQGLAGQIF
TRBJ2-1 . TRBV15 . TGTGCCACCAGCGGAACAGCGTACAATGAGCAGTTCTTC CATSGTAYNEQFF
TRBJ1-2 . TRBV6-5 . TGTGCCGCCGGGAGTGGGGTTTTTGGCTACACCTTC CAAGSGVFGYTF
TRBJ1-2 once TRBV6-6 . TGTGCCAGCAGTGGTACAGGACAAGCGTACTATGGCTACACCTTC CASSGTGQAYYGYTF
TRBJ2-5 . TRBV28 TRBD2 TGTGCCAGCAGTCGAAATCAAGGACTAGCGGGCCTCCAAGAGACCCAGTACTTC CASSRNQGLAGLQETQYF
TRBJ2-1 . TRBV15 . TGTGCCACCAGCAGAGGTACGCAGGGAAGGACCTACAATGAGCAGTTCTTC CATSRGTQGRTYNEQFF
TRBJ1-5 . TRBV28 TRBD1 TGTGCCAGCAGTTTACCACCACTAACTGGACAGGGGGCAGTTCAGCCCCAGCATTTT CASSLPPLTGQGAVQPQHF
TRBJ1-1 . TRBV7-8 . TGTGCCAGCAGCCCAGGGCCAACTGAAGCTTTCTTT CASSPGPTEAFF
TRBJ2-2 . TRBV6-6 . TGTGCCAGCAGTTACAGGGTGGCCGGGGAGCTGTTTTTT CASSYRVAGELFF
TRBJ1-3 few TRBV18 . TGTGCCAGCTCACCCGGACCGGGGGCCGGAAACACCATATATTTT CASSPGPGAGNTIYF
TRBJ1-5 . TRBV18 TRBD1 TGTGCCAGCTCACCACCGGGGACAGGGAATAGCAATCAGCCCCAGCATTTT CASSPPGTGNSNQPQHF
TRBJ2-3 . TRBV11-1 TRBD2 TGTGCCAGCAGCTTAGAGTGGCTAGCGGAGGACACAGATACGCAGTATTTT CASSLEWLAEDTDTQYF
TRBJ2-7 . TRBV2 . TGTGCCAGCAGTGAAGCGGACAGTAATGCCGACGAGCAGTACTTC CASSEADSNADEQYF
TRBJ2-5 . TRBV7-7 TRBD2 TGTGCTAGCAGCTTAAGGGAGGGGCAAGAGACCCAGTACTTC CASSLREGQETQYF
TRBJ2-1 . TRBV5-4 TRBD1 TGTGCCAGCACCATAGACAGGGGCGATGAGCAGTTCTTC CASTIDRGDEQFF
TRBJ1-2 . TRBV11-1 TRBD1 TGTGCCAGCAGCTCACAGGGGGCGAAAAACTATGGCTACACCTTC CASSSQGAKNYGYTF
TRBJ1-4 . TRBV30 . TGTGCCTGGAGGACCGCGGGAGCAACTAATGAAAAACTGTTTTTT CAWRTAGATNEKLFF
TRBJ2-7 . TRBV6-5 . TGTGCCTCGAAACGGGGGCCCCTAACCTACGAGCAGTACTTC CASKRGPLTYEQYF
TRBJ2-1 . TRBV5-1 TRBD1 TGCGCCAGCAGTAAGACTACCGGGACAGGGGCTAACGAGCAGTTCTTC CASSKTTGTGANEQFF
TRBJ2-7 . TRBV6-6 TRBD2 TGTGCCAGCAGCCGCGCCGGGACTAGTGACCGCGAGCAGTACTTC CASSRAGTSDREQYF
TRBJ2-2 . TRBV5-1 . TGCGCCAGCCGCCCCGGGCCCGACACCGGGGAGCTGTTTTTT CASRPGPDTGELFF
TRBJ1-1 . TRBV29-1 . TGCAGCGTCCTACACCGGGGACGGCGGAACACTGAAGCTTTCTTT CSVLHRGRRNTEAFF
TRBJ1-2 . TRBV7-2 TRBD1 TGTGCCAGCTTGGACAGGCGTTCTTATGGCTACACCTTC CASLDRRSYGYTF
TRBJ2-7 . TRBV7-2 . TGTGCCAGCAGCTTAGTGCGGACAGCCTACGAGCAGTACTTC CASSLVRTAYEQYF
TRBJ2-2 few TRBV6-5 . TGTGCCAGCAGTTACGTCCAGAACACCGGGGAGCTGTTTTTT CASSYVQNTGELFF
TRBJ2-2 . TRBV9 TRBD2 TGTGCCAGCAGCTCGGGACTGGAAGCGGGGGGGCTCACCGGGGAGCTGTTTTTT CASSSGLEAGGLTGELFF
TRBJ2-2 . TRBV13 . TGTGCCAGCAGCGCAACCCAGGGGTCCGGGGAGCTGTTTTTT CASSATQGSGELFF